Included here is one T cell receptor (beta chain) sequence, with context. Its antigen remains unidentified. The method was immunoSEQ multiplex PCR; TCRdb's version includes in-frame clones alone and lacks a portion of them. The sample has about 21,000 clones; roughly 98% are singletons. The CDR3 length is 14 residues. V was shortened by 4 bases and J by 2 bases, with 12 bases between the two germline ends. The germline gives CDR1 SEHNR, CDR2 FQNEAQ (reference sequence). Cells defined as naive were viable CD3+CD4+ or CD3+CD8+ and CCR7+CD45RA+CD45RO-CD95-CD27+CD28+. This entry comes from a study of T cells after posttransplantation cyclophosphamide. The study, taken as a whole, reports: Recipient CMV seropositivity and CMV reactivation strongly tracked TRB clonality. Later blood repertoires were often dominated by clones from the donor CD8+ memory compartment. Blood and skin or GI T cell repertoires showed limited TRB overlap.

This sequence originates from a man aged 40-49 years in good health, CMV-negative, and a related stem cell transplant donor. The chain links TRBV7-9 to TRBJ2-7; D possibly corresponds to TRBD1 (7 bases). Specimen: naive CD8+ T cells sorted from PBMCs. CDR3 amino acids: CASSSTRGAYEQYF. The CDR3 nucleotides are TGTGCCAGCAGCTCGACCAGGGGGGCCTACGAGCAGTACTTC. Supplemented by reference TRBV7-9 and TRBJ2-7, the full variable domain reads DTGVSQNPRHKITKRGQNVTFRCDPISEHNRLYWYRQTLGQGPEFLTYFQNEAQLEKSRLLSDRFSAERPKGSFSTLEIQRTEQGDSAMYLCASSSTRGAYEQYFGPGTRLTVT.